The source of this TCR beta chain is a study of OX40 agonist ivuxolimab in advanced cancers. Turning to the study itself: Ivuxolimab is an agonistic anti-OX40 (CD134) antibody, and patients were treated with it. Eligibility rules accepted prior anti-PD-1, anti-PD-L1 or anti-CTLA-4 therapy, and 35% to 45% had some. Study conclusions and caveats: By week 6 at 0.1 to 3.0 mg/kg, blood CD4+ and CD8+ T cells had expanded clonally.

Sequencing used immunoSEQ multiplex PCR; TCRdb keeps in-frame clones, though not all of them. The table records about 38,000 clones, roughly 90% of them present only once. Worth noting for this clone: Antigen: not known. In the same sample, other DNA sequences code for this CDR3.

Trimming pared 1 base from V and 10 bases from J, leaving 8 bases between. Germline assignment: CDR1 SEHNR and CDR2 FQNEAQ (reference sequence). This CDR3 contains 12 residues. The sample here was CD4+ or CD8+ T cells sorted from blood, taken in a trial of the OX40 agonist ivuxolimab. This clonotype originated in an adult with an advanced solid tumor such as melanoma, head and neck, liver or kidney cancer. This chain joins TRBV7-9 and TRBJ2-1, with a possible D match to TRBD2 (6 bases). CDR3 protein: CASSLGRAEQFF. The CDR3 region has the DNA TGTGCCAGCAGCTTAGGGAGGGCCGAGCAGTTCTTC.